One T cell receptor (beta chain) is described in this entry. These data belong to a study of early T cells in non-severe SARS-CoV-2 infection. The CDR3 has 15 residues. After removal of 4 bases from V and 4 bases from J, the junction contained 6 bases not matched to a gene. Germline values: CDR1 LGHDT, CDR2 YNNKEL (reference sequence). Each cDNA molecule carried a unique molecular identifier. TCRdb ran MiXCR on the 5' RACE reads and lists one entry per CDR3 protein. This table holds about 64,000 distinct CDR3 sequences, 20% to 25% found once. This TCR came from an adult who was a healthcare worker with PCR-confirmed SARS-CoV-2 infection or an uninfected control (not recorded which). This specimen was whole blood, taken at baseline. The chain employs TRBV3-1 and TRBJ2-1; TRBD2 matches at 8 bases. CDR3 in DNA: TGTGCCAGCAGCCCAAGTAGCGGGGAGTACAATGAGCAGTTCTTC. Protein product: CASSPSSGEYNEQFF.